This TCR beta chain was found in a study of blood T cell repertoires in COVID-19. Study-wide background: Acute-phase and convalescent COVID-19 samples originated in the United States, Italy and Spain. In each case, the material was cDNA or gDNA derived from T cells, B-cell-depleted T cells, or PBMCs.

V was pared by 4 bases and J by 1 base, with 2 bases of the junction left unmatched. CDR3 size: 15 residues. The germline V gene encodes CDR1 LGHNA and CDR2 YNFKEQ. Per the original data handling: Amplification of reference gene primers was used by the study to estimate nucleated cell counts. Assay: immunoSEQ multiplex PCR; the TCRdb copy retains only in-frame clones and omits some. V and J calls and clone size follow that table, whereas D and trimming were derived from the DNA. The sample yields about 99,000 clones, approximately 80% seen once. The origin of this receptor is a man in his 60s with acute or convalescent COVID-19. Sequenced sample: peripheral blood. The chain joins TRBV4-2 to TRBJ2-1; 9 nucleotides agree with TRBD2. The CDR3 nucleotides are TGTGCCAGCAGCCCCCTAGCGGGATCCTACAATGAGCAGTTCTTC. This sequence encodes CASSPLAGSYNEQFF.